Following are 31 T cell receptor beta chains from one sample sequenced in a study of T-cell reconstitution after alpha-beta-depleted transplantation in children. Unique molecular identifiers were incorporated into the prepared TCRbeta library. TCRdb ran MiXCR on the PCR reads and lists one entry per CDR3 protein. The top ten clones hold less than 5% of a sample with about 610,000 distinct CDR3 sequences, about 10% of them seen once. The sequenced sample was PBMCs from the stem cell graft donor, obtained from the stem cell graft. Every receptor here comes from a human donor who donated a stem cell graft to a child with acute myeloid leukemia.

This clonotype appeared a few times. The V call is TRBV29-1, the J call TRBJ2-3, with D maybe TRBD1 (5 bases). Trimming took 4 bases from V and 4 from J, leaving 15 bases between them. This CDR3 contains 14 residues. Germline values: CDR1 SQVTM, CDR2 ANQGSEA. CDR3 sequence (DNA): TGCAGCGTTGCCCAGAAGGTAGGGGCAGATACGCAGTATTTT. It translates to CSVAQKVGADTQYF.

This clonotype was counted a few times. V gene TRBV7-9 combines with J gene TRBJ1-2; a weak D match, TRBD1 (6 bases). From germline, CDR1 is SEHNR and CDR2 FQNEAQ (reference sequence). V dropped 2 bases and J dropped 6 bases, with 19 bases sitting between them. This CDR3 is 16 amino acids long. CDR3: CASSLFIGQTSDGYTF. CDR3 bases: TGTGCCAGCAGCTTATTTATCGGACAGACATCGGATGGCTACACCTTC.

The chain joins TRBV24-1 to TRBJ2-1, with TRBD2 matching 9 bases. Germline lookup yields CDR1 KGHDR and CDR2 SFDVKD. This CDR3 has 16 amino acids. Losses at the gene ends were 9 bases for V and 3 bases for J; bases not matched to a gene: 11. The CDR3 nucleotides are TGTGCCACCGCAAGCTCCAGCGGGGGGAACTACAATGAGCAGTTCTTC. It translates to CATASSSGGNYNEQFF.

This clonotype was detected only a few times. The gene calls are TRBV4-3 and TRBJ1-5; D unclear. The length of the CDR3 is 16 residues. V was trimmed by 1 base and J by 5 bases, leaving 15 bases between them. CDR1 LGHNA and CDR2 YSLEER come from the germline V gene. The CDR3 here is CASSQGGPQSDQPQHF. The CDR3 region has the DNA TGCGCCAGCAGCCAAGGAGGGCCGCAGTCTGATCAGCCCCAGCATTTT.

This clonotype was observed a handful of times. The genes are TRBV20-1 and TRBJ2-2; D unresolved. The CDR3 is 14 amino acids. The germline V gene has CDR1 DFQATT and CDR2 SNEGSKA (reference sequence). Between the trimmed V and J ends, which lost 0 bases and 7 bases, there was a span of 12 bases. The DNA for the CDR3 is TGCAGTGCTAGAGACTTAGGGCTGGTCGGGGAGCTGTTTTTT. This encodes CSARDLGLVGELFF.

This clonotype was observed a few times. The chain carries TRBV10-3 and TRBJ1-1, with 7 bases that match TRBD1. V was clipped by 7 bases and J by 1 base; unmatched bases: 6. The length of the CDR3 is 14 residues. Germline V CDR1 and CDR2: ENHRY, SYGVKD. Here the CDR3 reads CAINPGQKNTEAFF. DNA for the CDR3: TGTGCCATCAACCCGGGACAGAAGAACACTGAAGCTTTCTTT.

The V and J genes are TRBV6-2 or TRBV6-3 and TRBJ2-1; 9 bases are a match to TRBD2. Germline V CDR1 and CDR2: MNHEY, SVGEGT. The CDR3 loop spans 15 amino acids. V trimming: 3 bases; J trimming: 4 bases; junction bases outside the gene matches: 4. Here the CDR3 DNA reads TGTGCCAGCAGTTATCGACTAGCGGCATACAATGAGCAGTTCTTC. Its translation: CASSYRLAAYNEQFF.

The sample holds many counts of this clonotype. The chain uses TRBV12-3 or TRBV12-4 and TRBJ2-7, with 7 bases identical to TRBD2. The CDR3 is 14 amino acids. With 6 bases clipped from V and 0 bases from J, the junction kept 5 bases outside the gene matches. This chain's CDR3 is CASSERESSYEQYF. CDR3 nucleotide sequence: TGTGCCAGCAGCGAGCGGGAAAGCTCCTACGAGCAGTACTTC.

This clonotype was counted ten times or more. The chain joins TRBV20-1 to TRBJ2-1; no clear D. Germline CDR1 and CDR2: DFQATT and SNEGSKA (reference sequence). The CDR3 extends over 14 amino acids. The germline V and J ends were trimmed by 2 bases and 10 bases, with 18 bases remaining between them. CDR3 region: CSARPPDSFSEQFF. The CDR3 nucleotides are TGCAGTGCTAGACCTCCCGACTCATTCTCCGAGCAGTTCTTC.

The table lists this clonotype with a few counts. The CDR3 spells CASSPSSHSDTQYF. For the CDR3, the DNA is TGTGCCAGCAGCCCCAGCTCGCACTCAGATACGCAGTATTTT. The chain joins TRBV7-3 to TRBJ2-3, with D hard to call. V lost 5 bases and J lost 4, with 13 bases in between. In germline, CDR1 is SGHTA, CDR2 FQGTGA. The CDR3 spans 14 residues.

The chain links TRBV12-3 or TRBV12-4 to TRBJ2-3; TRBD1 matches 7 bases. V lost 5 bases, J lost 3 bases, and 2 bases stayed unmatched. The CDR3 is 13 amino acids. The chain's CDR3 is CASSMGQTDTQYF. The DNA for the CDR3 is TGTGCCAGCAGTATGGGACAGACAGATACGCAGTATTTT.

This clonotype turned up a few times. This chain uses TRBV5-6 with TRBJ1-5; D call uncertain. This CDR3 has 13 residues. V dropped 3 bases and J dropped 5 bases, with 9 bases sitting between them. In germline, CDR1 is SGHDT, CDR2 YYEEEE. Here the CDR3 reads CASSYRLDQPQHF. In DNA form, the CDR3 reads TGTGCCAGCAGCTACCGACTTGATCAGCCCCAGCATTTT.

This chain connects TRBV10-2 to TRBJ1-5; D gene unclear. Germline CDR1 reads WSHSY; CDR2 reads SAAADI. Trimming pared 2 bases from V and 2 bases from J, leaving 7 bases between. This CDR3 has 14 residues. CDR3 DNA: TGCGCCAGCAGTGAGGTAGTTGGCAATCAGCCCCAGCATTTT. It specifies CASSEVVGNQPQHF.

The table lists this clonotype with a few counts. The chain uses TRBV5-6 and TRBJ2-7; a possible D gene is TRBD1 (5 bases). Germline V CDR1 and CDR2: SGHDT, YYEEEE. The CDR3 has 14 amino acids. V dropped 0 bases and J dropped 6 bases, with 13 bases sitting between them. The DNA of the CDR3 is TGTGCCAGCAGCTTGGGGACACGCGCCCTCGAGCAGTACTTC. Its translation: CASSLGTRALEQYF.

The rearrangement joins TRBV3-1 to TRBJ2-1; 8 bases map to TRBD2. The CDR3 has 18 residues. Per germline, CDR1 LGHDT and CDR2 YNNKEL (reference sequence). Trimming at V came to 6 bases and at J to 0 bases, leaving 13 bases not matched to a gene. CDR3 bases: TGTGCCAGCAGTTTAGCCCGACTAGCGACTAGCTCCTACAATGAGCAGTTCTTC. It specifies CASSLARLATSSYNEQFF.

The DNA of the CDR3 is TGTGCCAGCGTACAGGACGGCTTGAACACTGAAGCTTTCTTT. Its protein is CASVQDGLNTEAFF. This chain connects TRBV6-1 to TRBJ1-1; the D gene is possibly TRBD1 (5 bases). Looked up from germline, CDR1 is MNHNS and CDR2 is SASEGT. V lost 8 bases to trimming and J lost 0 bases, with 13 bases between them. CDR3 length: 14 residues.

The sample holds a few counts of this clonotype. The V gene is TRBV20-1, the J gene TRBJ2-3; D possibly corresponds to TRBD2 (6 bases). V lost 2 bases and J 4 bases, leaving 7 bases between the germline ends. The germline CDR1 and CDR2 sequences are DFQATT and SNEGSKA (reference sequence). CDR3 length: 12 residues. CDR3: CSARPGADTQYF. CDR3 nucleotides: TGCAGTGCTAGACCGGGGGCAGATACGCAGTATTTT.

The table lists this clonotype with many counts. This rearrangement joins TRBV5-1 to TRBJ2-1; 9 bases match TRBD1. The CDR3 sequence is 16 residues long. Per germline, CDR1 SGHRS and CDR2 YFSETQ. V shed 1 base and J 7 bases; nucleotides not matched to a gene: 9. The CDR3 DNA reads as TGCGCCAGCAGCTTGCCCGAACAGGGGGCAGGGAATGAGCAGTTCTTC. Its translation: CASSLPEQGAGNEQFF.

This clonotype has at least ten counts. The chain couples TRBV7-3 to TRBJ2-1; D remains unclear. Germline CDR1 SGHTA, CDR2 FQGTGA. The V gene lost 3 bases and the J gene lost 7 bases, with 13 bases spanning the gap. The CDR3 runs to 14 residues. The CDR3 DNA reads TGTGCCAGCAGCTTTTACGGGCTCTCGAATGAGCAGTTCTTC. It is translated as CASSFYGLSNEQFF. Combining the CDR3 with reference TRBV7-3 and TRBJ2-1 gives the whole variable domain GAGVSQTPSNKVTEKGKYVELRCDPISGHTALYWYRQSLGQGPEFLIYFQGTGAADDSGLPNDRFFAVRPEGSVSTLKIQRTERGDSAVYLCASSFYGLSNEQFFGPGTRLTVL.

The sample holds a few counts of this clonotype. The chain joins TRBV7-9 to TRBJ2-1; D not certain. Trimming shortened V by 5 bases and J by 9 bases, and 14 bases separated the two germline ends. The CDR3 spans 13 residues. Per germline, CDR1 SEHNR and CDR2 FQNEAQ (reference sequence). CDR3 coding DNA: TGTGCCAGCAGCCCCCATGGGGTGGGTGAGCAGTTCTTC. Its translation is CASSPHGVGEQFF.

This clonotype was found many times. The chain links TRBV5-1 to TRBJ1-6; 8 nucleotides agree with TRBD1. From germline, CDR1 is SGHRS and CDR2 YFSETQ. The CDR3 has 14 amino acids. J gave up 9 bases and V 4 bases, and 6 bases lay outside the gene matches. CDR3: CASSPGTGGSPLHF. The CDR3 coding sequence is TGCGCCAGCAGCCCCGGGACAGGTGGTTCACCCCTCCACTTT. The full variable domain, its missing parts supplied by reference TRBV5-1 and TRBJ1-6, is KAGVTQTPRYLIKTRGQQVTLSCSPISGHRSVSWYQQTPGQGLQFLFEYFSETQRNKGNFPGRFSGRQFSNSRSEMNVSTLELGDSALYLCASSPGTGGSPLHFGNGTRLTVT.

There are a few counts of this clonotype. The rearrangement joins TRBV4-1 to TRBJ2-1, with D perhaps matching TRBD2 (6 bases). V lost 2 bases to trimming and J lost 4 bases, with 12 bases between them. The CDR3 extends over 15 amino acids. Germline V gene sequence: CDR1 MGHRA, CDR2 YSYEKL. CDR3 in DNA: TGCGCCAGCAGCCAACTGGGGGGAAAGTACAATGAGCAGTTCTTC. It encodes CASSQLGGKYNEQFF.

This clonotype was counted between two and nine times. The rearrangement links TRBV20-1 to TRBJ1-1, with 7 bases fitting TRBD1. Trimming cost V 4 bases and J 3 bases; bases outside gene matches: 8. Per germline, CDR1 DFQATT and CDR2 SNEGSKA (reference sequence). This CDR3 has 14 amino acids. The DNA of the CDR3 is TGCAGTGCTACTATACAGGGGACGGACACTGAAGCTTTCTTT. Protein sequence: CSATIQGTDTEAFF.

This clonotype came up a few times. This sequence joins TRBV12-3 or TRBV12-4 and TRBJ2-1; no reliable D call. With 2 bases removed from V and 15 bases from J, the gap between germline ends came to 11 bases. This CDR3 spans 11 amino acids. CDR3 amino acids: CASSLLGERFF. The CDR3 nucleotides are TGTGCCAGCAGTTTACTGGGCGAACGGTTCTTC.

This clonotype has more than one count but fewer than ten. The J gene is TRBJ1-1, the V gene TRBV6-5; possibly TRBD1 for D (6 bases). The germline V gene has CDR1 MNHEY and CDR2 SVGAGI. The V end was cut by 0 bases, the J end by 10 bases, with 18 bases between. The CDR3 runs 15 residues. CDR3 nucleotides: TGTGCCAGCAGTTACTCGGGGGCCAGGGGCTCTCTAGCTTTCTTT. Protein sequence: CASSYSGARGSLAFF.

This clonotype showed up just a few times. This chain links TRBV12-3 or TRBV12-4 with TRBJ1-5; 8 bases are a match to TRBD1. This CDR3 region has 14 residues. Trimming cost V 5 bases and J 8 bases; bases outside gene matches: 8. The CDR3 DNA sequence: TGTGCCAGCAGTCCTAGGACAGGGTCAGAGCCCCAGCATTTT. Protein sequence: CASSPRTGSEPQHF.

This clonotype has ten or more counts. The chain employs TRBV20-1 and TRBJ2-3; 11 positions agree with TRBD2. Trimming removed 5 bases from V and 4 bases from J; junction bases left unmatched: 8. CDR3 size: 15 residues. CDR1 DFQATT and CDR2 SNEGSKA come from the germline V gene (reference sequence). CDR3 DNA: TGCAGTGCTCCGACTAGCGGGACCCCCGCAGATACGCAGTATTTT. This encodes CSAPTSGTPADTQYF.

This chain links TRBV13 with TRBJ2-7; D gene unclear. CDR3 length equals 12 residues. Germline CDR1 PRHDT, CDR2 FYEKMQ (reference sequence). Trimming left V 4 bases short and J 7 bases short, with 11 bases between. CDR3 amino acids: CASSSGPPEQYF. DNA of the CDR3: TGTGCCAGCAGCTCCGGCCCCCCTGAGCAGTACTTC.

This clonotype was picked up many times. This sequence joins TRBV29-1 and TRBJ2-3; 9 nucleotides agree with TRBD1. The germline V gene has CDR1 SQVTM and CDR2 ANQGSEA. The ends lost 6 bases at V and 10 bases at J; junction bases unmatched: 5. This CDR3 is 11 amino acids long. This CDR3 is CSVDRGVPQYF. The CDR3 nucleotides are TGCAGCGTGGACAGGGGAGTCCCGCAGTATTTT.

This clonotype came up many times. The chain combines TRBV29-1 with TRBJ2-3, with TRBD1 identical over 9 bases. The CDR3 runs 12 residues. Germline loops: CDR1 SQVTM, CDR2 ANQGSEA. J gave up 6 bases and V 8 bases, and 6 bases lay outside the gene matches. The CDR3 reads CSLRTGVDTQYF. The CDR3 region has the DNA TGCAGCTTACGGACAGGGGTTGATACGCAGTATTTT.

A few counts support this clonotype. J is TRBJ1-3 and V is TRBV30, with D unresolved. V was shortened by 3 bases and J by 3 bases, with 6 bases between the two germline ends. Germline lookup yields CDR1 GTSNPN and CDR2 SVGIG (reference sequence). This CDR3 comprises 12 residues. The CDR3 bases are TGTGCCTGGAGGGATTTTGGAAACACCATATATTTT. Translated: CAWRDFGNTIYF. The full variable domain, rest sourced from reference TRBV30 and TRBJ1-3, is SQTIHQWPATLVQPVGSPLSLECTVEGTSNPNLYWYRQAAGRGLQLLFYSVGIGQISSEVPQNLSASRPQDRQFILSSKKLLLSDSGFYLCAWRDFGNTIYFGEGSWLTVV.